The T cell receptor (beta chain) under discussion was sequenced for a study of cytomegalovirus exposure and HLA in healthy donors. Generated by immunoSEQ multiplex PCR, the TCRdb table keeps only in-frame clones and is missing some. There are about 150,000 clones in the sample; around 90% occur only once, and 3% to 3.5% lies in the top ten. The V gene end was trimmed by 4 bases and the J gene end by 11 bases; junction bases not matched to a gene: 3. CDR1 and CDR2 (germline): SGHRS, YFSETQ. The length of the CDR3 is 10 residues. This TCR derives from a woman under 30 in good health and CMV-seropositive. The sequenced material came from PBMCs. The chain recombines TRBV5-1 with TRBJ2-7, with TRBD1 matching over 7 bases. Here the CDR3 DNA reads TGCGCCAGCAGCCACAGGGGAGAGTACTTC. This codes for CASSHRGEYF.